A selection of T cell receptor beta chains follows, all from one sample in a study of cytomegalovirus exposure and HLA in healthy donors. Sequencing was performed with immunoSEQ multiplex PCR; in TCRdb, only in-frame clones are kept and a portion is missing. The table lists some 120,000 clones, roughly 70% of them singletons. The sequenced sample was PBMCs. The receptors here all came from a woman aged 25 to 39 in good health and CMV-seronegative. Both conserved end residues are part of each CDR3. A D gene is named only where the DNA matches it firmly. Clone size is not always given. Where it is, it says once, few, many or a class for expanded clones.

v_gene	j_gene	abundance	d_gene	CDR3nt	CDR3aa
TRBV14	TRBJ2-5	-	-	TGTGCCAGCAGCCAAGATTCACTGGGGGCCGCGGAGACCCAGTACTTC	CASSQDSLGAAETQYF
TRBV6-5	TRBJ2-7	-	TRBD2	TGTGCCAGCAGTTACAATCGACTAGCGGGAGAATACGAGCAGTACTTC	CASSYNRLAGEYEQYF
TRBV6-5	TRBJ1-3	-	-	TGTGCCAGCAGTAGAGTCCCCATTGGAAACACCATATATTTT	CASSRVPIGNTIYF
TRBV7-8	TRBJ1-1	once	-	TGTGCCAGCAGCTTTGCCCAGGGTTTGCACACTGAAGCTTTCTTT	CASSFAQGLHTEAFF
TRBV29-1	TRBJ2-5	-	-	TGCAGCGTTGAAGGACCGACAGGTGCTCGGGAGACCCAGTACTTC	CSVEGPTGARETQYF
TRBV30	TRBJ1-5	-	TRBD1	TGTGCCTGGAGTCCCGGGGCCTCGACAGGGACTGGGCAGCCCCAGCATTTT	CAWSPGASTGTGQPQHF
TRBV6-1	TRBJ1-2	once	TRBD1	TGTGCCAGCACCCAGGGGAACAGGGGGAACTATGGCTACACCTTC	CASTQGNRGNYGYTF
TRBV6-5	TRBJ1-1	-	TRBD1	TGTGCCAGCAGTTCAGGACAGGGGCGTGAAGCTTTCTTT	CASSSGQGREAFF
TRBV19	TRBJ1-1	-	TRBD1	TGTGCCAGTAGTATCGGGACAGGGGCTGAAGCTTTCTTT	CASSIGTGAEAFF
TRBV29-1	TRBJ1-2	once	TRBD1	TGCAGCGTTGAGCGAACAGGGGGCGATGGCTACACCTTC	CSVERTGGDGYTF
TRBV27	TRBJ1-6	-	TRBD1	TGTGCCAGCAGTCGACAGGGGGGGAGTTCACCCCTCCACTTT	CASSRQGGSSPLHF
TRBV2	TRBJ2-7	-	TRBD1	TGTGCCAGCAGTGGAGGACAGGGATCTCCCTACGAGCAGTACTTC	CASSGGQGSPYEQYF
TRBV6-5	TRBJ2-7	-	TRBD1	TGTGCCAGCAGGGCTGACAGGGGGGTATCCTACGAGCAGTACTTC	CASRADRGVSYEQYF
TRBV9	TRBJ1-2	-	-	TGTGCCAGCAGCGGGTCGCGGGAGGGATCGGGATTGGGTGGCTACACCTTC	CASSGSREGSGLGGYTF
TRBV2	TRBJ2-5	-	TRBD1	TGTGCCATACAGGGGATCGAGACCCAGTACTTC	CAIQGIETQYF
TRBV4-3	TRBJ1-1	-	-	TGCGCCAGCAGCGATAGGGGATATAACACTGAAGCTTTCTTT	CASSDRGYNTEAFF
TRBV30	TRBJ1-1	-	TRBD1	TGTGCCTGCCGAGCAGGGGGTTCCTGGACTGAAGCTTTCTTT	CACRAGGSWTEAFF
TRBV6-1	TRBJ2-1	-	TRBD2	TGTGCCAGCAGTGTCTCTGAGCGGGAGGGATACAATGAGCAGTTCTTC	CASSVSEREGYNEQFF
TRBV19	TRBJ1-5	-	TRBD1	TGTGCCAGCCTCGGACAGGGGGTGGTAGGGCCCCAGCATTTT	CASLGQGVVGPQHF
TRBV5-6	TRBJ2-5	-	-	TGTGCCAGCAGCTTGGATCAGGGTCCAGAGACCCAGTACTTC	CASSLDQGPETQYF
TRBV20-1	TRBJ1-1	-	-	TGCAGTGTATCCAGGGTTCTTGAAGCTTTCTTT	CSVSRVLEAFF
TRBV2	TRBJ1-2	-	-	TGTGCCAGCAGTGAAGCGACCGGGAACTATGGCTACACCTTC	CASSEATGNYGYTF
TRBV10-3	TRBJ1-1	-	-	TGTGCCATCAGTGAACCGCGCAAGCTCCCTGAAGCTTTCTTT	CAISEPRKLPEAFF
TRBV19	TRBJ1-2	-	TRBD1	TGTGCCAGTAGTATCCTCCGGGACAGCTATGGCTACACCTTC	CASSILRDSYGYTF
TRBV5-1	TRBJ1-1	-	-	TGCGCCAGCAGCTCCCCTATGAACACTGAAGCTTTCTTT	CASSSPMNTEAFF